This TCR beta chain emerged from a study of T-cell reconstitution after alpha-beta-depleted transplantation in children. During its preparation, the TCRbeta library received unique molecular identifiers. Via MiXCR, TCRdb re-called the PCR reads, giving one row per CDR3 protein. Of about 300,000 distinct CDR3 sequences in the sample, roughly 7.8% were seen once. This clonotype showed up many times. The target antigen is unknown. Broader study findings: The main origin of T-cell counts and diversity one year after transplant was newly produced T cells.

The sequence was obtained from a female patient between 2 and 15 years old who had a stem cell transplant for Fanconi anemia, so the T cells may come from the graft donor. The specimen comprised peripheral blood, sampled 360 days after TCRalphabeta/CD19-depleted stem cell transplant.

The CDR3 protein is CASSYSAQGKGYTF. CDR3 nucleotides: TGTGCCAGCAGTTACTCAGCGCAGGGTAAAGGCTACACCTTC. The chain uses TRBV6-5 and TRBJ1-2; D perhaps matches TRBD1 (5 bases). Germline CDR1 and CDR2: MNHEY and SVGAGI. V lost 0 bases and J lost 8, with 13 bases in between. The CDR3 is made up of 14 amino acids.